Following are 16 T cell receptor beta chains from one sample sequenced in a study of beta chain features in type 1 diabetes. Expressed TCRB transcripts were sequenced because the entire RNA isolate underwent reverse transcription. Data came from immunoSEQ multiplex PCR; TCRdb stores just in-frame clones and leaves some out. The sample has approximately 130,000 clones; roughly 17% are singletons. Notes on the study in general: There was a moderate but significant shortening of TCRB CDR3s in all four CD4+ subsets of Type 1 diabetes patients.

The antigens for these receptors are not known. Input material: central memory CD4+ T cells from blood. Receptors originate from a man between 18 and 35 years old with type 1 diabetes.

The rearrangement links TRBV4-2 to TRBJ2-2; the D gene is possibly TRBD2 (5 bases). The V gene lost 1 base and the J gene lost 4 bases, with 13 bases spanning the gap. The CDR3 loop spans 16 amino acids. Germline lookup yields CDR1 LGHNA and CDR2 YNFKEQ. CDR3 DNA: TGTGCCAGCAGCCAAGGAGGGCGCGGTGGCACCGGGGAGCTGTTTTTT. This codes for CASSQGGRGGTGELFF.

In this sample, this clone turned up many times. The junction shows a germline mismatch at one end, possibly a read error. In nucleotides, the CDR3 is TGTGCCAGCAGCCAAGACGGACGGGCTGATCAACCCCAGCATTTT. It is translated as CASSQDGRADQPQHF. The gene calls are TRBV4-2 and TRBJ1-5; D is undetermined. Germline loops: CDR1 LGHNA, CDR2 YNFKEQ. The CDR3 length is 15 residues.

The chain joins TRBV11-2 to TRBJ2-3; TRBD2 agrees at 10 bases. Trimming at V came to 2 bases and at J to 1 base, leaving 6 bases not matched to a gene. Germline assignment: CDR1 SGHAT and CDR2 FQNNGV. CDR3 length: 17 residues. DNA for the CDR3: TGTGCCAGCAGCTTATTCCTAGCGGGAGCCGGCACAGATACGCAGTATTTT. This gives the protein CASSLFLAGAGTDTQYF.

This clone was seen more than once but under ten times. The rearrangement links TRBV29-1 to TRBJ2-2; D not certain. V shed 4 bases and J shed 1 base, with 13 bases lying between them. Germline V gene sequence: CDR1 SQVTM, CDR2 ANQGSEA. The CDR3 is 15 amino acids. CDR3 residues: CSVAQWSRNTGELFF. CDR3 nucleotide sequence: TGCAGCGTTGCCCAATGGTCCCGGAACACCGGGGAGCTGTTTTTT.

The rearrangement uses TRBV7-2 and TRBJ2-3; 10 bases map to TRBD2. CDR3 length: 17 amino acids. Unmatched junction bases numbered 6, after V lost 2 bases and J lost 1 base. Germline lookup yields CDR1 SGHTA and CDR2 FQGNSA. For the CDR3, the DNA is TGTGCCAGCAGCTTATTTCTGAGCGGGGGGGGCACAGATACGCAGTATTTT. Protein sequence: CASSLFLSGGGTDTQYF.

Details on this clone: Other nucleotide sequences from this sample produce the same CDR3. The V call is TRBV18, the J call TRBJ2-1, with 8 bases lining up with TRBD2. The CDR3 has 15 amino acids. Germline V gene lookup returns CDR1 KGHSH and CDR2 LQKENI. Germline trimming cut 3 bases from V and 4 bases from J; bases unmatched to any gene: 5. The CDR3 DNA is TGTGCCAGCTCACCGGGACTAGTAAGTTACAATGAGCAGTTCTTC. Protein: CASSPGLVSYNEQFF.

CDR3 in DNA: TGTGCCAGCAGCCCGACGAACTTAGGGTACAATGAGCAGTTCTTC. It yields the protein CASSPTNLGYNEQFF. This rearrangement joins TRBV7-6 to TRBJ2-1; D is ambiguous. This CDR3 region has 15 residues. Germline V gene sequence: CDR1 SGHVS, CDR2 FNYEAQ. Trimming removed 5 bases at V and 4 bases at J, with 15 bases between.

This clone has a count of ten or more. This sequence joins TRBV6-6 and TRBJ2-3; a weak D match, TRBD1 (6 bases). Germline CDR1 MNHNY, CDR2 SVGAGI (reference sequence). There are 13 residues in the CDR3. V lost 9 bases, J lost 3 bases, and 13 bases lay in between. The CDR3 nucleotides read TGTGCCAGTTTAAAGGGGGAGACAGATACGCAGTATTTT. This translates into CASLKGETDTQYF.

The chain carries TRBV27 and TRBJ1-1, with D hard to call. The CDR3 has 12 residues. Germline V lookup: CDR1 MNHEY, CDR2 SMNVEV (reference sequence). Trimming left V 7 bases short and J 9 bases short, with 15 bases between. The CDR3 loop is CASNDPGRKAFF. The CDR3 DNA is TGTGCCAGCAATGACCCTGGGAGAAAAGCTTTCTTT.

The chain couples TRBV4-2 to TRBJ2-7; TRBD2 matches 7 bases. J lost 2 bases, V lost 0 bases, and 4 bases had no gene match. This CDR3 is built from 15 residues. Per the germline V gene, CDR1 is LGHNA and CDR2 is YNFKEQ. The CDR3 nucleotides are TGTGCCAGCAGCCAAGAGCGGGGGTTCACCTACGAGCAGTACTTC. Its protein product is CASSQERGFTYEQYF.

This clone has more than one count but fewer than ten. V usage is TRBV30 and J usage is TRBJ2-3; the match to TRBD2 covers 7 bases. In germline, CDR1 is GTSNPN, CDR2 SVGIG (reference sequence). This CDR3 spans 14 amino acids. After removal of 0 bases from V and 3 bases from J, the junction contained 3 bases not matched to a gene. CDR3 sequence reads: CAWSVLAATDTQYF. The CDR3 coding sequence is TGTGCCTGGAGTGTTCTAGCGGCGACAGATACGCAGTATTTT.

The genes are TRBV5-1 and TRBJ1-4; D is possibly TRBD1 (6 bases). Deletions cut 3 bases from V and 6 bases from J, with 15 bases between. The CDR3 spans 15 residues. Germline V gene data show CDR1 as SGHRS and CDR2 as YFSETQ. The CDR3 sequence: CASSYFGGGDEKLFF. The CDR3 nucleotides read TGCGCCAGCAGCTACTTCGGAGGGGGAGATGAAAAACTGTTTTTT.

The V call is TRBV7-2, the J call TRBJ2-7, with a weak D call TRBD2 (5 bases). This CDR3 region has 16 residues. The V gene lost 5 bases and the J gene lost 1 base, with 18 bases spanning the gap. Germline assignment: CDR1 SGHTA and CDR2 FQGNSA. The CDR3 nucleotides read TGTGCCAGCAGCCCCACCGCGGGCAGTTTTTCCTACGAGCAGTACTTC. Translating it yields CASSPTAGSFSYEQYF. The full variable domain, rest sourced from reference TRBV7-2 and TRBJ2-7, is GAGVSQSPSNKVTEKGKDVELRCDPISGHTALYWYRQSLGQGLEFLIYFQGNSAPDKSGLPSDRFSAERTGGSVSTLTIQRTQQEDSAVYLCASSPTAGSFSYEQYFGPGTRLTVT.

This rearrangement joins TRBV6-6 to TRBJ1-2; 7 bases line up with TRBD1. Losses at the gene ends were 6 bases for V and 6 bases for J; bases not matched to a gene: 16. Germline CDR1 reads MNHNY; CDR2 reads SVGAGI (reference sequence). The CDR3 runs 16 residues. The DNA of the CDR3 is TGTGCCAGCAGCACCTCGAAAGCAGGGGGGAGTGATGGCTACACCTTC. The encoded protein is CASSTSKAGGSDGYTF.

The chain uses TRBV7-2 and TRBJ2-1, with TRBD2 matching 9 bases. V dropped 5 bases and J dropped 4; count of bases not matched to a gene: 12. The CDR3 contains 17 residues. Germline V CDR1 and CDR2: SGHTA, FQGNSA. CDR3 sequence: CASSPRAASGVYNEQFF. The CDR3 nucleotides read TGTGCCAGCAGCCCCCGAGCCGCTAGCGGGGTTTACAATGAGCAGTTCTTC.

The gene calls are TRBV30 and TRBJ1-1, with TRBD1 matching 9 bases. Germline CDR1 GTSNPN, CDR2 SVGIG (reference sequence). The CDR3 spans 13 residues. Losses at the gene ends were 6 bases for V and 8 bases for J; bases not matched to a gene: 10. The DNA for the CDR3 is TGTGCCTGCCTAGATCCGGGACAGGGAGAAGCTTTCTTT. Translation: CACLDPGQGEAFF.